A selection of T cell receptor beta chains follows, all from one sample in a study of cytotoxic CD8 clonotypes in ibrutinib-treated CLL. Clones were read by immunoSEQ multiplex PCR, and TCRdb kept only the in-frame ones, dropping some. The sample contains roughly 130,000 clones, 79% of which appear only once. The sample here was PBMCs, taken after 12 months of ibrutinib treatment. The origin of the receptors is a human donor with chronic lymphocytic leukemia. Each CDR3 is given with its conserved first and last residue. Fields, in order: V gene, J gene, D gene, clone size, CDR3 protein, CDR3 DNA. D genes are given only for firm matches. Clone size is shown for a subset of rows, as once, few, many or a class of expanded clone.

v_gene: TRBV7-9
j_gene: TRBJ2-7
d_gene: -
abundance: -
CDR3aa: CASSLKAEWFYEQYF
CDR3nt: TGTGCCAGCAGCTTAAAAGCGGAGTGGTTCTACGAGCAGTACTTC

v_gene: TRBV19
j_gene: TRBJ1-2
d_gene: TRBD1
abundance: -
CDR3aa: CASSMSKGAYGYTF
CDR3nt: TGTGCCAGTAGTATGTCAAAGGGGGCCTATGGCTACACCTTC

v_gene: TRBV14
j_gene: TRBJ2-7
d_gene: -
abundance: -
CDR3aa: CASSQKATGSFLEQYF
CDR3nt: TGTGCCAGCAGCCAAAAGGCAACAGGTTCATTCCTCGAGCAGTACTTC

v_gene: TRBV30
j_gene: TRBJ1-5
d_gene: -
abundance: -
CDR3aa: CAWKGYDNQPQHF
CDR3nt: TGTGCCTGGAAAGGGTATGACAATCAGCCCCAGCATTTT

v_gene: TRBV2
j_gene: TRBJ1-4
d_gene: -
abundance: -
CDR3aa: CARRASTGRDEKLFF
CDR3nt: TGTGCCAGACGAGCCTCAACAGGGAGGGATGAAAAACTGTTTTTT

v_gene: TRBV5-6
j_gene: TRBJ2-1
d_gene: -
abundance: -
CDR3aa: CASSEYNEQFF
CDR3nt: TGTGCCAGCAGCGAGTACAATGAGCAGTTCTTC

v_gene: TRBV29-1
j_gene: TRBJ2-1
d_gene: TRBD2
abundance: -
CDR3aa: CSVGSGTDNEQFF
CDR3nt: TGCAGCGTTGGGAGCGGGACCGACAATGAGCAGTTCTTC

v_gene: TRBV28
j_gene: TRBJ2-1
d_gene: -
abundance: -
CDR3aa: CASRLYNEQFF
CDR3nt: TGTGCCAGCAGACTCTACAATGAGCAGTTCTTC

v_gene: TRBV19
j_gene: TRBJ2-1
d_gene: -
abundance: -
CDR3aa: CASSIALNYNEQFF
CDR3nt: TGTGCCAGTAGTATAGCTTTAAACTACAATGAGCAGTTCTTC

v_gene: TRBV11-2
j_gene: TRBJ1-1
d_gene: -
abundance: -
CDR3aa: CASSLGSNTEAFF
CDR3nt: TGTGCCAGCAGCTTAGGTTCGAACACTGAAGCTTTCTTT

v_gene: TRBV27
j_gene: TRBJ2-7
d_gene: TRBD1
abundance: -
CDR3aa: CASSSQSGTGYEQYF
CDR3nt: TGTGCCAGCAGTTCTCAATCCGGGACAGGGTACGAGCAGTACTTC

v_gene: TRBV11-2
j_gene: TRBJ2-7
d_gene: TRBD1
abundance: -
CDR3aa: CASSSSDRGGYEQYF
CDR3nt: TGTGCCAGCAGCTCCTCGGACAGGGGTGGCTACGAGCAGTACTTC

v_gene: TRBV7-6
j_gene: TRBJ1-4
d_gene: TRBD1
abundance: -
CDR3aa: CASSEDRGEKLFF
CDR3nt: TGTGCCAGCAGCGAGGACAGGGGTGAAAAACTGTTTTTT

v_gene: TRBV11-2
j_gene: TRBJ1-2
d_gene: -
abundance: -
CDR3aa: CASSIHLGTIPYGYTF
CDR3nt: TGTGCCAGCAGCATCCATTTAGGGACAATACCCTATGGCTACACCTTC

v_gene: TRBV19
j_gene: TRBJ1-5
d_gene: -
abundance: -
CDR3aa: CASSMASDSPQPQHF
CDR3nt: TGTGCCAGTAGTATGGCGTCAGACTCCCCTCAGCCCCAGCATTTT

v_gene: TRBV6-9
j_gene: TRBJ2-7
d_gene: -
abundance: -
CDR3aa: CASSYGFGHLYEQYF
CDR3nt: TGTGCCAGCAGTTATGGGTTTGGACACCTCTACGAGCAGTACTTC

v_gene: TRBV14
j_gene: TRBJ1-1
d_gene: TRBD1
abundance: -
CDR3aa: CASSQPQGAAFF
CDR3nt: TGTGCCAGCAGCCAACCTCAGGGGGCGGCTTTCTTT

v_gene: TRBV19
j_gene: TRBJ1-2
d_gene: TRBD1
abundance: many
CDR3aa: CASSRDRVTYGYTF
CDR3nt: TGTGCCAGTAGTAGGGACAGGGTCACTTATGGCTACACCTTC

v_gene: TRBV11-2
j_gene: TRBJ1-2
d_gene: -
abundance: -
CDR3aa: CASSLEVNYGYTF
CDR3nt: TGTGCCAGCAGCTTAGAGGTTAACTATGGCTACACCTTC

v_gene: TRBV7-7
j_gene: TRBJ2-2
d_gene: -
abundance: -
CDR3aa: CASSHATGELFF
CDR3nt: TGTGCCAGCAGCCACGCTACCGGGGAGCTGTTTTTT

v_gene: TRBV27
j_gene: TRBJ2-7
d_gene: TRBD2
abundance: -
CDR3aa: CASTKLGLAGNEQYF
CDR3nt: TGTGCCAGCACCAAACTTGGGCTAGCGGGAAACGAGCAGTACTTC

v_gene: TRBV28
j_gene: TRBJ1-4
d_gene: -
abundance: -
CDR3aa: CASSFLGQENEKLFF
CDR3nt: TGTGCCAGCAGTTTTCTCGGGCAGGAGAATGAAAAACTGTTTTTT

v_gene: TRBV4-1
j_gene: TRBJ2-7
d_gene: -
abundance: -
CDR3aa: CASSQAAADRYYEQYF
CDR3nt: TGCGCCAGCAGCCAAGCCGCGGCGGATAGATACTACGAGCAGTACTTC

v_gene: TRBV25-1
j_gene: TRBJ1-1
d_gene: -
abundance: -
CDR3aa: CASTPGAFF
CDR3nt: TGTGCCAGCACCCCCGGAGCTTTCTTT

v_gene: TRBV6-5
j_gene: TRBJ1-1
d_gene: -
abundance: few
CDR3aa: CASTKGTWEGTEAFF
CDR3nt: TGTGCCAGCACAAAGGGGACCTGGGAGGGCACTGAAGCTTTCTTT

v_gene: TRBV9
j_gene: TRBJ1-4
d_gene: -
abundance: -
CDR3aa: CASSAAGAVRELFF
CDR3nt: TGTGCCAGCAGCGCCGCCGGGGCCGTTCGAGAACTGTTTTTT

v_gene: TRBV15
j_gene: TRBJ1-5
d_gene: TRBD1
abundance: -
CDR3aa: CATSRDRGDQPQHF
CDR3nt: TGTGCCACCAGCCGGGACAGGGGAGATCAGCCCCAGCATTTT

v_gene: TRBV18
j_gene: TRBJ1-2
d_gene: -
abundance: -
CDR3aa: CASSWDNNYGYTF
CDR3nt: TGTGCCAGCTCATGGGACAACAACTATGGCTACACCTTC

v_gene: TRBV19
j_gene: TRBJ1-5
d_gene: -
abundance: -
CDR3aa: CASSMGQGGNQPQHF
CDR3nt: TGTGCCAGTAGTATGGGGCAGGGCGGCAATCAGCCCCAGCATTTT

v_gene: TRBV11-2
j_gene: TRBJ2-7
d_gene: -
abundance: -
CDR3aa: CASSLGRTVLRSYEQYF
CDR3nt: TGTGCCAGCAGCCTTGGACGAACCGTACTGAGGTCCTACGAGCAGTACTTC

v_gene: TRBV6-4
j_gene: TRBJ2-6
d_gene: TRBD2
abundance: few
CDR3aa: CASSLAGSGANVLTF
CDR3nt: TGTGCCAGCAGTCTAGCGGGCTCTGGGGCCAACGTCCTGACTTTC

v_gene: TRBV19
j_gene: TRBJ2-7
d_gene: TRBD1
abundance: -
CDR3aa: CASSTQQGAIEQYF
CDR3nt: TGTGCCAGTAGTACACAACAGGGGGCGATCGAGCAGTACTTC

v_gene: TRBV6-6
j_gene: TRBJ2-2
d_gene: TRBD2
abundance: -
CDR3aa: CASWASGSVGTGELFF
CDR3nt: TGTGCCAGTTGGGCTAGCGGGAGCGTTGGCACCGGGGAGCTGTTTTTT

v_gene: TRBV5-4
j_gene: TRBJ1-2
d_gene: -
abundance: -
CDR3aa: CASSLVTLGRGGYTF
CDR3nt: TGTGCCAGCAGCTTGGTCACGCTGGGGAGGGGTGGCTACACCTTC

v_gene: TRBV7-2
j_gene: TRBJ1-1
d_gene: -
abundance: -
CDR3aa: CASSLDPGAAGGTEAFF
CDR3nt: TGTGCCAGCAGCTTAGATCCGGGGGCGGCGGGAGGCACTGAAGCTTTCTTT

v_gene: TRBV5-8
j_gene: TRBJ2-7
d_gene: TRBD2
abundance: -
CDR3aa: CASSLVVSSGRFYEQYF
CDR3nt: TGTGCCAGCAGCTTGGTCGTCTCTAGCGGGAGGTTTTACGAGCAGTACTTC

v_gene: TRBV30
j_gene: TRBJ1-1
d_gene: -
abundance: -
CDR3aa: CAWRAGAFTEAFF
CDR3nt: TGTGCCTGGAGGGCGGGGGCCTTCACTGAAGCTTTCTTT

v_gene: TRBV28
j_gene: TRBJ1-1
d_gene: -
abundance: -
CDR3aa: CASFTGDTPRNTEAFF
CDR3nt: TGTGCCAGTTTCACGGGTGATACACCTAGGAACACTGAAGCTTTCTTT

v_gene: TRBV7-9
j_gene: TRBJ2-7
d_gene: TRBD1
abundance: -
CDR3aa: CASSLIGTGVEQYF
CDR3nt: TGTGCCAGCAGCTTAATAGGGACAGGGGTCGAGCAGTACTTC

v_gene: TRBV4-1
j_gene: TRBJ2-1
d_gene: -
abundance: -
CDR3aa: CASSQGGTARSYNEQFF
CDR3nt: TGCGCCAGCAGCCAAGGGGGCACGGCCCGCTCCTACAATGAGCAGTTCTTC

v_gene: TRBV5-1
j_gene: TRBJ2-1
d_gene: TRBD2
abundance: -
CDR3aa: CASSPGTSGSREQFF
CDR3nt: TGCGCCAGCAGCCCTGGGACTAGCGGGAGCCGTGAGCAGTTCTTC

v_gene: TRBV29-1
j_gene: TRBJ1-1
d_gene: -
abundance: -
CDR3aa: CSESDTRGTEAFF
CDR3nt: TGCAGCGAGAGCGACACTCGAGGGACTGAAGCTTTCTTT

v_gene: TRBV25-1
j_gene: TRBJ1-3
d_gene: -
abundance: -
CDR3aa: CASIPTGISGNTIYF
CDR3nt: TGTGCCAGCATTCCTACAGGGATATCTGGAAACACCATATATTTT

v_gene: TRBV5-1
j_gene: TRBJ1-3
d_gene: -
abundance: -
CDR3aa: CASSSFLGDTIYF
CDR3nt: TGCGCCAGCAGCTCCTTTCTAGGGGACACCATATATTTT

v_gene: TRBV4-2
j_gene: TRBJ2-7
d_gene: TRBD2
abundance: few
CDR3aa: CASSPARGRTPVEQYF
CDR3nt: TGTGCCAGCAGCCCCGCACGCGGGAGGACCCCAGTCGAGCAGTACTTC

v_gene: TRBV10-3
j_gene: TRBJ2-3
d_gene: -
abundance: -
CDR3aa: CAISSGLDTQYF
CDR3nt: TGTGCCATCTCCAGCGGGTTAGATACGCAGTATTTT

v_gene: TRBV6-5
j_gene: TRBJ2-5
d_gene: TRBD2
abundance: -
CDR3aa: CASSRLAGGPRTQYF
CDR3nt: TGTGCCAGCAGTCGGCTAGCGGGAGGGCCAAGGACCCAGTACTTC

v_gene: TRBV23-1
j_gene: TRBJ2-7
d_gene: TRBD1
abundance: -
CDR3aa: CASTARSGTENYEQYF
CDR3nt: TGCGCCAGCACCGCGCGGTCCGGGACAGAAAACTACGAGCAGTACTTC

v_gene: TRBV11-2
j_gene: TRBJ2-5
d_gene: -
abundance: -
CDR3aa: CASSAPSQETQYF
CDR3nt: TGTGCCAGCAGCGCCCCGAGCCAAGAGACCCAGTACTTC

v_gene: TRBV6-5
j_gene: TRBJ2-7
d_gene: -
abundance: few
CDR3aa: CASSYSAAFSYEQYF
CDR3nt: TGTGCCAGCAGTTACTCGGCGGCGTTCTCCTACGAGCAGTACTTC

v_gene: TRBV18
j_gene: TRBJ2-7
d_gene: TRBD2
abundance: once
CDR3aa: CASSPRLAGDEQYF
CDR3nt: TGTGCCAGCTCACCGAGGCTAGCGGGAGACGAGCAGTACTTC

v_gene: TRBV18
j_gene: TRBJ2-7
d_gene: -
abundance: few
CDR3aa: CASSPRPSRDGEQYF
CDR3nt: TGTGCCAGCTCACCACGACCATCTCGGGATGGCGAGCAGTACTTC